Following are 21 T cell receptor beta chains from one sample sequenced in a study of blood T cell repertoires in COVID-19. Repertoires were generated with immunoSEQ multiplex PCR, while TCRdb's copy carries only in-frame clones and drops some. Found here are approximately 260,000 clones, about 80% of them singletons; the top ten hold around 3.9%. Material: PBMCs or T cells enriched from blood (not recorded which). These receptors were obtained from a man aged 30-40 years with acute COVID-19.

This clone was recorded a few times. The V and J genes are TRBV7-9 and TRBJ1-2; the match to TRBD1 covers 7 bases. Per germline, CDR1 SEHNR and CDR2 FQNEAQ (reference sequence). V was clipped by 5 bases and J by 2 bases; unmatched bases: 5. The CDR3 loop spans 14 amino acids. CDR3 in DNA: TGTGCCAGCAGCCCGACAGGGTACAACTATGGCTACACCTTC. The encoded protein is CASSPTGYNYGYTF.

The V and J genes are TRBV15 and TRBJ2-1; 8 nucleotides match TRBD2. The CDR3 contains 15 residues. Germline CDR1 is LNHNV and CDR2 is YYDKDF (reference sequence). The V and J ends lost 0 bases and 3 bases, in that order; junction bases with no gene match: 1. DNA of the CDR3: TGTGCCACCAGCAGAGACAGCGGGGGCTACAATGAGCAGTTCTTC. Its translation is CATSRDSGGYNEQFF.

V and J are TRBV11-2 and TRBJ1-5, with D perhaps matching TRBD1 (6 bases). The CDR3 covers 17 residues. Per the germline V gene, CDR1 is SGHAT and CDR2 is FQNNGV. Trimming took off 2 bases at V and 0 bases at J, with 14 bases between the two ends. CDR3 residues: CASSLMGQADSNQPQHF. CDR3 coding DNA: TGTGCCAGCAGCTTAATGGGACAAGCTGATAGCAATCAGCCCCAGCATTTT.

The V and J genes are TRBV19 and TRBJ1-1; D not resolved. Germline CDR1 reads LNHDA; CDR2 reads SQIVND (reference sequence). The CDR3 is 15 amino acids. V was trimmed by 0 bases and J by 0 bases, leaving 8 bases between them. The CDR3, as DNA: TGTGCCAGTAGTATAGATCGAACAGTGAACACTGAAGCTTTCTTT. This codes for CASSIDRTVNTEAFF.

The chain couples TRBV19 to TRBJ2-1; D remains unclear. V was trimmed by 3 bases and J by 0 bases, leaving 12 bases between them. Germline V gene data show CDR1 as LNHDA and CDR2 as SQIVND (reference sequence). CDR3 length equals 16 residues. The CDR3 DNA follows: TGTGCCAGTAGTATCTCTCGACTGAGCTCCTACAATGAGCAGTTCTTC. It yields the protein CASSISRLSSYNEQFF. Filled out from reference TRBV19 and TRBJ2-1, the complete variable domain reads DGGITQSPKYLFRKEGQNVTLSCEQNLNHDAMYWYRQDPGQGLRLIYYSQIVNDFQKGDIAEGYSVSREKKESFPLTVTSAQKNPTAFYLCASSISRLSSYNEQFFGPGTRLTVL.

The V call is TRBV27, the J call TRBJ2-1; 8 bases map to TRBD1. Trimming took 3 bases from V and 8 from J; bases not matched to a gene: 6. CDR3 length equals 14 residues. In germline, CDR1 is MNHEY, CDR2 SMNVEV (reference sequence). CDR3 bases: TGTGCCAGCAGTTTCGAGTACAGGGGGGATGAGCAGTTCTTC. Translated, it gives CASSFEYRGDEQFF.

This clone turned up a few times. The chain recombines TRBV3-1 (or the pseudogene TRBV3-2) with TRBJ1-5, with a tentative D call TRBD1 (5 bases). Between the trimmed V and J ends, which lost 5 bases and 1 base, there was a span of 9 bases. The CDR3 sequence is 14 residues long. From germline, CDR1 is LGHDT and CDR2 YNNKEL (reference sequence). The DNA for the CDR3 is TGTGCCAGCAGCGGGGCGGTCAGCAATCAGCCCCAGCATTTT. Encoded protein: CASSGAVSNQPQHF.

The chain carries TRBV6-2 or TRBV6-3 and TRBJ2-3; no clear D. Per the germline V gene, CDR1 is MNHEY and CDR2 is SVGEGT. V lost 6 bases and J lost 0, with 10 bases in between. CDR3 length equals 14 residues. CDR3 in DNA: TGTGCCAGCAGCCTTGCGCATAGCACAGATACGCAGTATTTT. Its protein is CASSLAHSTDTQYF.

This sequence joins TRBV5-1 and TRBJ1-1; D unresolved. This CDR3 contains 14 residues. CDR1 SGHRS and CDR2 YFSETQ come from the germline V gene. The germline V and J ends were trimmed by 4 bases and 0 bases, with 10 bases remaining between them. The DNA for the CDR3 is TGCGCCAGCAGCCCTGGCGGGCTGAACACTGAAGCTTTCTTT. This gives the protein CASSPGGLNTEAFF. Together with reference TRBV5-1 and TRBJ1-1, the CDR3 gives the full variable domain: KAGVTQTPRYLIKTRGQQVTLSCSPISGHRSVSWYQQTPGQGLQFLFEYFSETQRNKGNFPGRFSGRQFSNSRSEMNVSTLELGDSALYLCASSPGGLNTEAFFGQGTRLTVV.

For the CDR3, the DNA is TGTGCCAGCTCACTTGGGACAGGCCACCAAGAGACCCAGTACTTC. This encodes CASSLGTGHQETQYF. The chain has TRBV18 and TRBJ2-5; 8 bases agree with TRBD1. The junction had 4 bases not matched to a gene; V was cut back by 4 bases and J by 0 bases. Germline CDR1 and CDR2: KGHSH and LQKENI. This CDR3 is built from 15 residues.

The chain has TRBV6-5 and TRBJ1-5; no clear D gene. The V gene's germline CDR1 is MNHEY and CDR2 SVGAGI. This CDR3 contains 14 residues. V dropped 2 bases and J dropped 5 bases, with 10 bases sitting between them. This chain's CDR3 is CASSYGRRHQPQHF. For the CDR3, the DNA is TGTGCCAGCAGTTACGGCAGGAGGCATCAGCCCCAGCATTTT.

V is TRBV19 and J is TRBJ1-3, with D maybe TRBD1 (5 bases). Germline V lookup: CDR1 LNHDA, CDR2 SQIVND (reference sequence). Trimming stripped 7 bases from V and 2 bases from J, with 12 bases between. This CDR3 has 14 amino acids. This chain's CDR3 is CASNLQGPGNTIYF. The CDR3 DNA follows: TGTGCCAGTAACCTTCAGGGCCCTGGAAACACCATATATTTT.

The table lists this clone with a few counts. This rearrangement joins TRBV19 to TRBJ1-3; 12 positions match TRBD1. The CDR3 is made up of 17 amino acids. The trim removed 2 bases at V and 7 bases at J, leaving 9 bases unmatched. CDR1 and CDR2 from the germline V gene are LNHDA and SQIVND (reference sequence). CDR3 nucleotide sequence: TGTGCCAGTAGTATATCCACTGGGACAGGGGGCTCTAACACCATATATTTT. Translation: CASSISTGTGGSNTIYF.

The V and J genes are TRBV19 and TRBJ1-4, with D perhaps TRBD1 (5 bases). CDR1 LNHDA and CDR2 SQIVND come from the germline V gene (reference sequence). The CDR3 totals 13 residues. Trimming stripped 11 bases from V and 0 bases from J, with 10 bases between. DNA of the CDR3: TGTGCCGCCCAGGGTGCAACTAATGAAAAACTGTTTTTT. This translates into CAAQGATNEKLFF.

The J gene is TRBJ1-4, the V gene TRBV7-2; no clear D gene. Germline CDR1 and CDR2: SGHTA and FQGNSA. V was pared by 2 bases and J by 7 bases, with 14 bases between. This CDR3 comprises 15 residues. In nucleotides, the CDR3 is TGTGCCAGCAGCTTAACCGGGATCTTAGGTGAAAAACTGTTTTTT. Amino acids: CASSLTGILGEKLFF.

This clone has just a few counts. CDR3 sequence: CASSPPSAGSYNEQFF. CDR3 bases: TGTGCCAGCTCACCACCGTCAGCGGGGTCCTACAATGAGCAGTTCTTC. The chain couples TRBV18 to TRBJ2-1; 7 bases are a match to TRBD2. This CDR3 region has 16 residues. Germline CDR1 is KGHSH and CDR2 is LQKENI. The J segment lost 1 base and the V segment lost 0 bases, leaving 3 bases of the junction unmatched. The full variable domain, rest sourced from reference TRBV18 and TRBJ2-1, is NAGVMQNPRHLVRRRGQEARLRCSPMKGHSHVYWYRQLPEEGLKFMVYLQKENIIDESGMPKERFSAEFPKEGPSILRIQQVVRGDSAAYFCASSPPSAGSYNEQFFGPGTRLTVL.

This clone came up once. The chain employs TRBV6-1 and TRBJ1-1; D call uncertain. This CDR3 is 14 amino acids long. Trimming pared 2 bases from V and 1 base from J, leaving 8 bases between. CDR1 is MNHNS, CDR2 SASEGT, per germline. CDR3 sequence (DNA): TGTGCCAGCAGTGAAAGTAGGAGGAACACTGAAGCTTTCTTT. Protein product: CASSESRRNTEAFF.

The chain joins TRBV10-3 to TRBJ2-3, with D perhaps matching TRBD2 (5 bases). From germline, CDR1 is ENHRY and CDR2 SYGVKD. Trimming removed 6 bases at V and 1 base at J, with 17 bases between. There are 16 residues in the CDR3. CDR3 DNA sequence: TGTGCCATCAGCCGATCTACTAGTGTCGGCACAGATACGCAGTATTTT. This translates into CAISRSTSVGTDTQYF.

This chain uses TRBV6-4 with TRBJ2-4, with D maybe TRBD1 (6 bases). CDR1 is MRHNA and CDR2 is SNTAGT in the germline V gene. Trimming removed 7 bases at V and 4 bases at J, with 11 bases between. The CDR3 runs to 13 residues. The CDR3 here is CASTLGTKNIQYF. CDR3 DNA sequence: TGTGCCAGCACCTTAGGGACAAAAAACATTCAGTACTTC.

In its sample, this clone was seen a few times. This sample includes further DNA sequences coding for the same CDR3. The rearrangement links TRBV9 to TRBJ2-2; 10 bases match TRBD1. Germline V gene data show CDR1 as SGDLS and CDR2 as YYNGEE. Trimming at V came to 0 bases and at J to 7 bases, leaving 3 bases not matched to a gene. CDR3 length: 15 residues. The DNA for the CDR3 is TGTGCCAGCAGCGTAGGACAGGGGGCAGGCGGGGAGCTGTTTTTT. Amino acid sequence: CASSVGQGAGGELFF. Complete variable domain (other parts from reference TRBV9 and TRBJ2-2): DSGVTQTPKHLITATGQRVTLRCSPRSGDLSVYWYQQSLDQGLQFLIQYYNGEERAKGNILERFSAQQFPDLHSELNLSSLELGDSALYFCASSVGQGAGGELFFGEGSRLTVL.

The chain couples TRBV24-1 to TRBJ2-1; 7 bases align to TRBD1. This CDR3 contains 16 residues. V lost 5 bases to trimming and J lost 6 bases; unmatched junction nucleotides: 12. Germline V CDR1 and CDR2: KGHDR, SFDVKD. Here the CDR3 DNA reads TGTGCCACCAGTGGCCCCGGGACAGTAATTAGCAATGAGCAGTTCTTC. It specifies CATSGPGTVISNEQFF.